This T cell receptor beta chain was identified in a study of regulatory T cells in long-lasting Graves disease. For the study at large: Antithyroid drugs had been taken by newly diagnosed Graves' patients for under 3 months.

For TCR beta, libraries came from iRepertoire HTBI primers and Arm-PCR of CDR3 regions. TCRdb analysed the multiplex PCR reads with MiXCR anew, one entry per CDR3 protein. The sample has 550,000 to 700,000 distinct CDR3 sequences; about 15% are singletons. Study conclusions and caveats: Relative to new patients (approximately 1,000), persistent patients exhibited greater sharing of public clonotypes (approximately 2,800). There were preferences for TRBV28, TRBJ1-2 and TRBJ2-5 in persistent disease.

This sample's time point: newly diagnosed GD, antithyroid drugs for less than 3 months. PBMCs provided the RNA from which the TCR library was made. This CDR3 has 18 residues. Trimming at V came to 1 base and at J to 10 bases, leaving 15 bases not matched to a gene. Per germline, CDR1 SEHNR and CDR2 FQNEAQ (reference sequence). Notes on this clonotype: Its antigen is as yet unknown.

The same data also contributed to another study, on T cells in Graves' hyperthyroidism and ophthalmopathy. That source adds: Uncontrolled infection, other autoimmune disease, pregnancy or lactation disqualified patients from enrolment.

Sequencing was performed on peripheral blood mononuclear cells (PBMCs), taken at new diagnosis, from a patient treated with antithyroid drugs. The origin of this receptor is a man aged 18 to 30 with Graves disease. The V gene is TRBV7-9, the J gene TRBJ2-1; 11 nucleotides align to TRBD2. CDR3 DNA: TGTGCCAGCAGCTTAGAGTTTGAACTAGCGGGAGATAGACGCGAGCAGTTCTTC. Translated: CASSLEFELAGDRREQFF.